The 22 T cell receptor beta chains given below trace back to one sample, sequenced in a study of CD8+CD57+ T cells in acquired aplastic anemia. The study profiled TCR beta VDJ and CDR3 using genomic DNA as template. TCRdb re-analysed the reads in MiXCR, keeping a single row per CDR3 protein. The data hold 160,000 or so distinct CDR3 sequences, with 70% to 80% observed a single time. The patients chosen for sequencing had shown expansion of CD8+CD57+ cells (detected by flow cytometry). The source material was sorted CD4+, CD8+, or CD8+CD57+ T cells (not recorded which) from PBMCs. Every receptor here comes from a human donor with aplastic anemia.

The CDR3 loop reads CATSRDRLAWETQYF. In DNA, the CDR3 is TGTGCCACCAGCAGAGATCGGCTGGCCTGGGAGACCCAGTACTTC. The gene calls are TRBV15 and TRBJ2-5; no firm D call. Germline values: CDR1 LNHNV, CDR2 YYDKDF (reference sequence). The CDR3 covers 15 residues. Deletions cut 0 bases from V and 5 bases from J, with 13 bases between.

V gene TRBV2 combines with J gene TRBJ2-2, with D uncertain. Germline V gene lookup returns CDR1 SNHLY and CDR2 FYNNEI. Deletions cut 0 bases from V and 6 bases from J, with 11 bases between. The CDR3 extends over 15 amino acids. CDR3 sequence: CASSEAALFPGELFF. CDR3 DNA sequence: TGTGCCAGCAGTGAAGCGGCTCTATTTCCCGGGGAGCTGTTTTTT. The full variable domain, completed using reference TRBV2 and TRBJ2-2, is EPEVTQTPSHQVTQMGQEVILRCVPISNHLYFYWYRQILGQKVEFLVSFYNNEISEKSEIFDDQFSVERPDGSNFTLKIRSTKLEDSAMYFCASSEAALFPGELFFGEGSRLTVL.

The rearrangement joins TRBV24-1 to TRBJ2-7; D possibly matches TRBD1 or TRBD2 (5 bases each). Germline assignment: CDR1 KGHDR and CDR2 SFDVKD. Trimming took 0 bases from V and 5 from J, leaving 7 bases between them. CDR3 size: 13 residues. The CDR3 region is CATSDLGGDEQYF. CDR3 in DNA: TGTGCCACCAGTGATTTGGGGGGTGACGAGCAGTACTTC.

V and J are TRBV11-1 and TRBJ1-1; TRBD1 is a possible D gene (5 bases). V lost 1 base, J lost 3 bases, and 15 bases lay in between. Germline CDR1 reads SGHAT; CDR2 reads FQDESV (reference sequence). This CDR3 has 16 amino acids. The CDR3 loop reads CASSLEGGTRYTEAFF. Here the CDR3 DNA reads TGTGCCAGCAGCTTAGAGGGAGGGACGAGGTACACTGAAGCTTTCTTT.

The gene calls are TRBV24-1 and TRBJ1-2; D gene ambiguous. Per the germline V gene, CDR1 is KGHDR and CDR2 is SFDVKD. The germline V and J ends were trimmed by 6 bases and 0 bases, with 13 bases remaining between them. This CDR3 is built from 15 residues. CDR3 region: CATSPAGGANYGYTF. Here the CDR3 DNA reads TGTGCCACCAGTCCCGCGGGCGGAGCTAACTATGGCTACACCTTC.

V usage is TRBV2 and J usage is TRBJ1-1; TRBD1 matches at 7 bases. CDR1 SNHLY and CDR2 FYNNEI come from the germline V gene. The CDR3 covers 13 residues. V was pared by 8 bases and J by 1 base, with 4 bases of the junction left unmatched. CDR3 residues: CASDRQGNTEAFF. For the CDR3, the DNA is TGTGCCAGCGATCGACAGGGGAACACTGAAGCTTTCTTT.

The rearrangement links TRBV29-1 to TRBJ1-5; D not resolved. CDR1 is SQVTM, CDR2 ANQGSEA, per germline. CDR3 length equals 13 residues. The V end lost 7 bases, the J end lost 3 bases, and 13 bases lay between the germline ends. DNA for the CDR3: TGCAGCGCCCTCGAAAGTATCAATCAGCCCCAGCATTTT. This codes for CSALESINQPQHF. Variable domain in full (rest from reference TRBV29-1 and TRBJ1-5): SAVISQKPSRDICQRGTSLTIQCQVDSQVTMMFWYRQQPGQSLTLIATANQGSEATYESGFVIDKFPISRPNLTFSTLTVSNMSPEDSSIYLCSALESINQPQHFGDGTRLSIL.

This clonotype was seen a single time. This chain connects TRBV2 to TRBJ1-1; D might be TRBD1 (5 bases). CDR1 is SNHLY and CDR2 is FYNNEI in the germline V gene. V was cut by 8 bases and J by 1 base, with 14 bases left in between. The CDR3 extends over 14 amino acids. The CDR3 DNA follows: TGTGCCAGCCGGGGGTCCGGATGGAACACTGAAGCTTTCTTT. As protein: CASRGSGWNTEAFF. Combining the CDR3 with reference TRBV2 and TRBJ1-1 gives the whole variable domain EPEVTQTPSHQVTQMGQEVILRCVPISNHLYFYWYRQILGQKVEFLVSFYNNEISEKSEIFDDQFSVERPDGSNFTLKIRSTKLEDSAMYFCASRGSGWNTEAFFGQGTRLTVV.

The chain recombines TRBV20-1 with TRBJ1-2, with D possibly matching TRBD1 (6 bases). This CDR3 comprises 10 residues. CDR1 and CDR2 from the germline V gene are DFQATT and SNEGSKA (reference sequence). The V gene lost 7 bases and the J gene lost 8 bases, with 11 bases spanning the gap. The CDR3 is CSGGAKGYTF. The DNA of the CDR3 is TGCAGTGGGGGGGCAAAAGGCTACACCTTC.

This sequence joins TRBV7-6 and TRBJ2-1, with TRBD1 identical over 8 bases. The CDR3 loop spans 17 amino acids. V lost 4 bases to trimming and J lost 7 bases; unmatched junction nucleotides: 15. In germline, CDR1 is SGHVS, CDR2 FNYEAQ. CDR3: CASSSDRGKGSRNEQFF. DNA of the CDR3: TGTGCCAGCAGCTCCGACAGGGGCAAAGGTTCGCGAAATGAGCAGTTCTTC. The variable domain in full, with the rest retrieved from reference TRBV7-6 and TRBJ2-1, is GAGVSQSPRYKVTKRGQDVALRCDPISGHVSLYWYRQALGQGPEFLTYFNYEAQQDKSGLPNDRFSAERPEGSISTLTIQRTEQRDSAMYRCASSSDRGKGSRNEQFFGPGTRLTVL.

This clonotype is a singleton in its sample. The chain's CDR3 is CATSTGGSGNTIYF. The CDR3 DNA reads as TGTGCCACCAGTACAGGGGGCTCTGGAAACACCATATATTTT. V gene TRBV15 combines with J gene TRBJ1-3; 8 bases map to TRBD1. This CDR3 comprises 14 residues. With 6 bases clipped from V and 0 bases from J, the junction kept 1 base outside the gene matches. The germline CDR1 and CDR2 sequences are LNHNV and YYDKDF (reference sequence).

At least ten counts were recorded for this clonotype. The V gene is TRBV4-1, the J gene TRBJ1-2; possible D gene TRBD1, 6 bases. The CDR3 spans 12 residues. CDR1 is MGHRA, CDR2 YSYEKL, per germline. V lost 5 bases and J lost 3, with 7 bases in between. CDR3: CASSAGDYGYTF. In DNA, the CDR3 is TGCGCCAGCAGCGCAGGGGACTATGGCTACACCTTC.

The rearrangement joins TRBV24-1 to TRBJ2-5; TRBD1 matches at 8 bases. J lost 5 bases, V lost 3 bases, and 4 bases had no gene match. This CDR3 spans 14 amino acids. Germline CDR1 KGHDR, CDR2 SFDVKD. The CDR3 sequence is CATSDHGTGETQYF. The CDR3 DNA reads TGTGCCACCAGTGATCATGGGACAGGCGAGACCCAGTACTTC.

This chain links TRBV20-1 with TRBJ1-1; D unresolved. V lost 5 bases to trimming and J lost 5 bases, with 18 bases between them. This CDR3 contains 14 residues. Germline V gene sequence: CDR1 DFQATT, CDR2 SNEGSKA (reference sequence). The CDR3 coding sequence is TGCAGTGCTCCGACCGGCTGGGTTGGGACTGAAGCTTTCTTT. Translation gives CSAPTGWVGTEAFF.

The chain joins TRBV5-1 to TRBJ2-1; a possible D gene is TRBD2 (5 bases). The germline V gene has CDR1 SGHRS and CDR2 YFSETQ. There are 12 residues in the CDR3. Deletions cut 0 bases from V and 8 bases from J, with 6 bases between. The CDR3 nucleotides read TGCGCCAGCAGCTTGGCGAGGGATGAGCAGTTCTTC. This encodes CASSLARDEQFF.

The chain employs TRBV20-1 and TRBJ1-1, with D perhaps matching TRBD1 (6 bases). CDR1 and CDR2 from the germline V gene are DFQATT and SNEGSKA (reference sequence). V lost 5 bases and J 0 bases, leaving 10 bases between the germline ends. The CDR3 loop spans 13 amino acids. CDR3 loop: CSAERGMNTEAFF. The DNA of the CDR3 is TGCAGTGCTGAAAGGGGGATGAACACTGAAGCTTTCTTT.

The rearrangement joins TRBV7-3 to TRBJ1-2, with D perhaps matching TRBD1 (5 bases). The germline V and J ends were trimmed by 2 bases and 1 base, with 14 bases remaining between them. CDR3 size: 16 residues. Germline-derived CDR1 and CDR2 are SGHTA and FQGTGA. The CDR3 protein is CASSLELGTNNYGYTF. CDR3 coding DNA: TGTGCCAGCAGCTTAGAGCTTGGGACCAATAACTATGGCTACACCTTC.

This clonotype was recorded at least ten times. The V gene is TRBV7-9, the J gene TRBJ2-4, with 7 positions matching TRBD1. The CDR3 covers 16 residues. Trimming took 5 bases from V and 9 from J; bases not matched to a gene: 16. CDR1 is SEHNR and CDR2 is FQNEAQ in the germline V gene (reference sequence). The CDR3 reads CASSPLDRAARGIQYF. The CDR3 DNA sequence: TGTGCCAGCAGCCCCTTAGACAGGGCGGCCAGGGGCATTCAGTACTTC.

The gene calls are TRBV10-2 and TRBJ2-1, with D uncertain. There are 12 residues in the CDR3. CDR1 is WSHSY, CDR2 SAAADI, per germline. The V end was cut by 8 bases, the J end by 7 bases, with 12 bases between. CDR3 amino acids: CASAPVGNEQFF. For the CDR3, the DNA is TGCGCCAGCGCCCCCGTAGGGAATGAGCAGTTCTTC.

This chain connects TRBV7-2 to TRBJ2-7; a possible D gene is TRBD2 (7 bases). Germline assignment: CDR1 SGHTA and CDR2 FQGNSA. This CDR3 has 13 amino acids. V was trimmed by 2 bases and J by 5 bases, leaving 10 bases between them. Here the CDR3 reads CASSLRGGNEQYF. CDR3 coding DNA: TGTGCCAGCAGCTTAAGGGGGGGTAACGAGCAGTACTTC.

The chain joins TRBV6-6 to TRBJ1-5; unclear D gene. Germline CDR1 is MNHNY and CDR2 is SVGAGI (reference sequence). V lost 7 bases, J lost 7 bases, and 20 bases lay in between. This CDR3 spans 15 amino acids. CDR3 sequence reads: CASTVTGGSGQPQHF. CDR3 nucleotides: TGTGCCAGCACCGTTACTGGAGGGTCGGGGCAGCCCCAGCATTTT.

This clonotype has a handful of counts. This rearrangement joins TRBV20-1 to TRBJ2-2; D possibly corresponds to TRBD2 (5 bases). Looked up from germline, CDR1 is DFQATT and CDR2 is SNEGSKA (reference sequence). The CDR3 consists of 11 residues. Trimming took 5 bases from V and 8 from J, leaving 9 bases between them. CDR3 region: CSARGSGELFF. CDR3 nucleotide sequence: TGCAGTGCTCGAGGGAGTGGGGAGCTGTTTTTT.